This T cell receptor (beta chain) is drawn from a study of blood T cell repertoires in COVID-19. Looking at the study overall: The analysed material was cDNA or gDNA that came from T cells, B-cell-depleted T cells, or PBMCs.

Trimming cost V 7 bases and J 4 bases; bases outside gene matches: 3. CDR3 size: 13 residues. Germline V gene data show CDR1 as MNHEY and CDR2 as SVGAGI. Assay used: immunoSEQ multiplex PCR; TCRdb lists only in-frame clones, some missing. The profile shows over 350,000 clones, 86% of them singletons. The specimen was peripheral blood. The receptor was isolated from a woman in her twenties or thirties with active or convalescent COVID-19. V gene TRBV6-5 combines with J gene TRBJ1-5; 8 positions agree with TRBD1. CDR3 residues: CASTTGGNQPQHF. CDR3 bases: TGTGCCAGCACCACAGGGGGTAATCAGCCCCAGCATTTT.